This TCR beta chain was profiled in a study of early stage breast cancer tumors. Germline lookup yields CDR1 SGHAT and CDR2 FQNNGV. V lost 4 bases and J lost 5, with 12 bases in between. The CDR3 covers 13 residues. Profiling relied on immunoSEQ multiplex PCR, and the TCRdb table lists in-frame clones only, not all of them. The data show tens of thousands of clones, with about three fifths seen just once and 7% to 9% held by the top ten. V gene TRBV11-2 combines with J gene TRBJ2-7; D is perhaps TRBD1 (5 bases). The receptor comes from a person in their fifties or sixties with breast cancer. The sample comprised breast tumor tissue. CDR3 nucleotides: TGTGCCAGCAGCTCGAGACAGACTGACGAGCAGTACTTC. It is translated as CASSSRQTDEQYF.